This T cell receptor beta chain was observed in a study of T cell repertoires in ileal Crohn's disease. Across the whole study: About half received postoperative treatment, around 10 with thiopurines and under 20 anti-TNF. At postoperative colonoscopy, neoterminal ileum biopsies were taken as M6.

As concerns this clone: Its cognate antigen is unknown.

Trimming removed 5 bases from V and 0 bases from J; junction bases left unmatched: 2. Per the germline V gene, CDR1 is MNHEY and CDR2 is SVGAGI. CDR3 length: 14 residues. Sample time point: neoterminal ileum biopsy at postoperative endoscopy, about 6 months after surgery. Study-level findings and limits: Active smokers at surgery had more clonal expansions than non-smokers.

The data were produced by immunoSEQ multiplex PCR, yet TCRdb's version contains in-frame clones alone and is incomplete. The table records roughly 16,000 clones, over 60% of them present only once. The receptor comes from an adult with Crohn's disease. The chain has TRBV6-5 and TRBJ1-1, with 8 bases lining up with TRBD1. The specimen was ileal tissue. CDR3 amino acids: CASSVQGVNTEAFF. The CDR3 DNA reads as TGTGCCAGCAGTGTACAGGGGGTGAACACTGAAGCTTTCTTT.